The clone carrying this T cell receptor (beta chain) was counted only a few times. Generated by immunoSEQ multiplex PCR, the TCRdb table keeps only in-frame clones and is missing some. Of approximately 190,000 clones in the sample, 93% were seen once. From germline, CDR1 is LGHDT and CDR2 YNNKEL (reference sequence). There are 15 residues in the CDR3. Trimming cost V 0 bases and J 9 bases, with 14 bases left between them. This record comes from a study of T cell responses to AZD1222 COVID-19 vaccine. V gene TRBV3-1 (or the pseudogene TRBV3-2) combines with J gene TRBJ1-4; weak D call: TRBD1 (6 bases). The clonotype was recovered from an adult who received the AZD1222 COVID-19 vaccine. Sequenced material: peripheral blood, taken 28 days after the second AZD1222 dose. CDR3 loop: CASSQDKGGEKKLFF. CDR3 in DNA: TGTGCCAGCAGCCAAGACAAGGGGGGGGAAAAAAAACTGTTTTTT.